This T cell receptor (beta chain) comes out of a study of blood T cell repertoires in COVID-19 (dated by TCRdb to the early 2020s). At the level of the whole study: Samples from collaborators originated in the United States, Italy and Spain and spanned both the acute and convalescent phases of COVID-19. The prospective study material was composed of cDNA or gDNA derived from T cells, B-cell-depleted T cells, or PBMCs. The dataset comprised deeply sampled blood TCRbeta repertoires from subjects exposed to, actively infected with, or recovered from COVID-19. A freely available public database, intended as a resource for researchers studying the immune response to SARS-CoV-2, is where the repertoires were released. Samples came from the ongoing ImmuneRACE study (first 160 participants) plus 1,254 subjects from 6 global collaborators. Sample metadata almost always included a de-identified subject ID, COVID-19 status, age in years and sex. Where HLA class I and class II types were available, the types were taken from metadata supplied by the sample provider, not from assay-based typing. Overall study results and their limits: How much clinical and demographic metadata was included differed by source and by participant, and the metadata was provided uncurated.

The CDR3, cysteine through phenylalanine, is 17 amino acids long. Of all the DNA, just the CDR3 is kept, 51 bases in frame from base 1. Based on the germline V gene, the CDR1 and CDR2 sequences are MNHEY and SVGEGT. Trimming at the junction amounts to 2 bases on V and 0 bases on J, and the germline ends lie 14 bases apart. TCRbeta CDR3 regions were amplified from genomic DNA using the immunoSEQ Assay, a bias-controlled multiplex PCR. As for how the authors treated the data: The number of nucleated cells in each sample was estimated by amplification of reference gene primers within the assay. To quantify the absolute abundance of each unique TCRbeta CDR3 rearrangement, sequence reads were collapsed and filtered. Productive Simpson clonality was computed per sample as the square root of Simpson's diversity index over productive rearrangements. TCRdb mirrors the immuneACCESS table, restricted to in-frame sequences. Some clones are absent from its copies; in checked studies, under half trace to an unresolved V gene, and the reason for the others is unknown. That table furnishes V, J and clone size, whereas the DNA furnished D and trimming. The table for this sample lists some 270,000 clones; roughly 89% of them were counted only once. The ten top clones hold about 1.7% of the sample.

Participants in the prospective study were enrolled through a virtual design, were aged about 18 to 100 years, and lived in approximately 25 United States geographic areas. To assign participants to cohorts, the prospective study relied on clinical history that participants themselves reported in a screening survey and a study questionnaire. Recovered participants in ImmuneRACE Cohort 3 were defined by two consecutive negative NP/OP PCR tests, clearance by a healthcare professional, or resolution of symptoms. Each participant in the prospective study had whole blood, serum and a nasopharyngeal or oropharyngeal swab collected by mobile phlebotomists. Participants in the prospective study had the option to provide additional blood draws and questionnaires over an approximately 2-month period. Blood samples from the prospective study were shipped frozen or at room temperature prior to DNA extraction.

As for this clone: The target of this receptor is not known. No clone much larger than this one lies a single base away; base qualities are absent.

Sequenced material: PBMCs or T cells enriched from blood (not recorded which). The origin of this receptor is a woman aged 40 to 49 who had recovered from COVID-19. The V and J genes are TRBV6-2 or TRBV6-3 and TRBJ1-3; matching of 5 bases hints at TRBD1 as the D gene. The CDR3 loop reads CASSYPGLPSSGNTIYF. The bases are TGTGCCAGCAGTTACCCGGGACTTCCAAGCTCTGGAAACACCATATATTTT.